This TCR beta chain was recovered during a study of human T cells and chemical hapten exposure (dated by TCRdb to about 2021). In the study overall: For sensitization, 2% DPC in acetone was applied to an approximately 2 cm by approximately 2 cm area of upper inner arm skin. Patients additionally received weekly therapeutic DPC doses to the scalp throughout the roughly 25-week study period. Patch testing was performed on the upper back with Finn chambers containing 0.01% DPC, and the patch tests were scored after 6 days according to International Contact Dermatitis Research Group standards. The mostly female patient cohort included alopecia areata with under or over 50% scalp involvement, alopecia totalis and alopecia universalis. Libraries were pooled for sequencing, and variation in per-sample TCR yields was attributed mainly to small differences in library volumes within the pool. In alopecia patients, the study followed how the peripheral blood TCR repertoire changed in vivo over primary and secondary sensitization to diphenylcyclopropenone (DPC), a hapten. Blood samples were taken from patients before sensitization (week 0) and at 2, 6 and about 24 weeks after DPC sensitization. For TCR sequencing, blood came from 25 to 30 alopecia patients at anywhere from one to four time points (pre-sensitization, 2, 6 and 24 weeks). For every blood RNA sample, sequencing covered both the TCR alpha and TCR beta chains.

What the time point label conveys for this sample: patch test 3, about 24 weeks after DPC sensitization. In the paper's terms, the treatment or condition label means: therapeutic diphenylcyclopropenone sensitization with weekly scalp DPC. Total RNA was isolated from unfractionated whole blood collected in Tempus Blood RNA tubes. At each patch-test visit, blood was drawn before the patch test was applied. Patients were eligible if aged 18 to 70, diagnosed with alopecia and judged suitable for DPC therapy, and pregnant patients were excluded. The CDR3 contains 14 residues, cysteine and phenylalanine counted. CDR3 DNA only is kept here, 42 bases in frame from base 1. From a lookup of the germline V gene, CDR1 and CDR2 are SNHLY and FYNNEI. V loses 10 bases at its end and J loses 6 bases; junction bases beyond the gene matches: 10. To prepare the library, RACE was applied. The sequencer was a NextSeq 500. Library preparation attached unique molecular identifiers to individual cDNA molecules for quantitative, reproducible TCR counting. Per the authors' processing: The median number of TCRs per sample was 95,638, ranging from roughly 20,000 to 700,000. V, J and CDR3 annotation of the TCR reads was carried out using the Decombinator software suite. For the PS versus PT1 abundance plots, all samples were subsampled to the same number of TCRs (28,000). Expanded TCRs were defined as absent before sensitization and observed at least eight times at the 2-week time point. TCRdb passed the public sequencing reads through fastp at Q25 and MiXCR, retaining productive beta sequences. Rows merge per CDR3 protein into single entries with the most common DNA and genes. The V and J calls shown here were made by TCRdb, not taken from the authors' results. The sample table holds some 38,000 distinct CDR3 sequences, of which over 7.5% were seen once. Together, the top ten hold 20% to 30% of the sample.

This clonotype has only a few counts. The target of this receptor is not known. Base quality data are lacking; no much larger clone is found one base away. Beyond this particular receptor, the publication reports: The number of TCRs above 1 in 1000 frequency did not change with DPC sensitization; there was no evidence of global repertoire structure alterations. Patch test score correlated positively with the number of PT1 expanded TCRs, reaching significance at thresholds 8, 16 and 32 but not at 4. Expanded TCRs formed significantly more large CDR3 similarity clusters than pre-sensitization or healthy control sets, consistent with antigen-driven responses. Repeated subsampling changed both the strength of the expansion versus patch-test correlation and the threshold at which the correlation became significant. Alopecia, a presumed autoimmune disease, was present in all patients, so the immune response of the patients might differ from that of healthy individuals.

The starting material was whole blood, obtained in connection with sensitization to the hapten diphenylcyclopropenone (DPC). The origin of this receptor is a man between 50 and 59 years old with alopecia areata. Some clones in this sample may be carry-over from other donors' samples. The V gene is TRBV2 and the J gene is TRBJ2-1; 9 nucleotides in the junction match TRBD2. The CDR3 protein sequence reads: CATPWVAGANEQFF. The bases read TGTGCCACCCCCTGGGTAGCGGGAGCCAATGAGCAGTTCTTC. The CDR3 plus the reference TRBV2 and TRBJ2-1 genes for the other parts give the full variable domain: EPEVTQTPSHQVTQMGQEVILRCVPISNHLYFYWYRQILGQKVEFLVSFYNNEISEKSEIFDDQFSVERPDGSNFTLKIRSTKLEDSAMYFCATPWVAGANEQFFGPGTRLTVL.